A single sample is the source of the 16 T cell receptor beta chains below, sequenced in a study of T-cell memory formation after mild COVID-19. TCRdb used MiXCR to reprocess the 5' RACE reads, holding one entry per CDR3 protein. The sample lists hundreds of thousands of distinct CDR3 sequences, approximately 21% occurring once. Material: PBMCs or a T cell subset sorted from them (not recorded which). These receptors originate from an adult woman who had mild COVID-19 (a few samples of this study predate the infection). Cell type and time point are not known.

The genes are TRBV18 and TRBJ1-1, with D possibly TRBD1 on 6 matching bases. V was cut by 2 bases and J by 1 base, with 17 bases left in between. The CDR3 has 17 amino acids. Germline CDR1 and CDR2: KGHSH and LQKENI. In DNA form, the CDR3 reads TGTGCCAGCTCACCAGTTCACACGGGACAAAAGAACACTGAAGCTTTCTTT. Its translation: CASSPVHTGQKNTEAFF.

This clonotype was found a few times. V usage is TRBV15 and J usage is TRBJ2-7; no firm D call. Germline V CDR1 and CDR2: LNHNV, YYDKDF (reference sequence). The length of the CDR3 is 15 residues. V lost 0 bases and J 2 bases, leaving 11 bases between the germline ends. In DNA form, the CDR3 reads TGTGCCACCAGCAGAGAGATTAGCAAAACCTACGAGCAGTACTTC. Its protein is CATSREISKTYEQYF.

This chain joins TRBV5-1 and TRBJ1-6; D ambiguous. This CDR3 contains 16 residues. V lost 3 bases and J lost 6, with 16 bases in between. Per the germline V gene, CDR1 is SGHRS and CDR2 is YFSETQ. The CDR3 coding sequence is TGCGCCAGCAGCTCGGACCTCGGACGGATTAATTCACCCCTCCACTTT. Its translation: CASSSDLGRINSPLHF. The whole variable domain, filled in from reference TRBV5-1 and TRBJ1-6, reads KAGVTQTPRYLIKTRGQQVTLSCSPISGHRSVSWYQQTPGQGLQFLFEYFSETQRNKGNFPGRFSGRQFSNSRSEMNVSTLELGDSALYLCASSSDLGRINSPLHFGNGTRLTVT.

Ten or more counts support this clonotype. The chain links TRBV7-9 to TRBJ1-1; 8 positions match TRBD1. The germline V gene has CDR1 SEHNR and CDR2 FQNEAQ (reference sequence). Trimming took 4 bases from V and 6 from J; bases not matched to a gene: 10. This CDR3 is built from 15 residues. CDR3 sequence (DNA): TGTGCCAGCAGCTCTCTGACAGGGGCGGGGGCTGAAGCTTTCTTT. Encoded protein: CASSSLTGAGAEAFF.

Many counts were recorded for this clonotype. At one boundary the junction diverges from the germline segment, which might be a read error. This sequence joins TRBV4-2 and TRBJ2-7, with 12 bases identical to TRBD2. The CDR3 covers 16 residues. Germline CDR1 LGHNA, CDR2 YNFKEQ. The CDR3 here is CASSQDLAGGPYEQYF. The DNA for the CDR3 is TGCGCCAGCAGCCAAGATCTAGCGGGGGGGCCCTACGAGCAGTACTTC.

The chain employs TRBV29-1 and TRBJ1-2; D remains ambiguous. V was shortened by 4 bases and J by 8 bases, with 11 bases between the two germline ends. Germline values: CDR1 SQVTM, CDR2 ANQGSEA. The CDR3 sequence is 11 residues long. The CDR3 nucleotides read TGCAGCGTTGGCCGTCGAGAGGGCTACACCTTC. Its protein product is CSVGRREGYTF.

The chain is built from TRBV7-2 and TRBJ2-2, with 8 positions matching TRBD1. From germline, CDR1 is SGHTA and CDR2 FQGNSA. The CDR3 is 17 amino acids. J gave up 1 base and V 2 bases, and 6 bases lay outside the gene matches. The CDR3 DNA sequence: TGTGCCAGCAGCTTATTCCCGGACAGGGTGAACACCGGGGAGCTGTTTTTT. This gives the protein CASSLFPDRVNTGELFF.

This clonotype occurred a few times. The chain has TRBV4-2 and TRBJ2-1, with a weak D call TRBD1 (5 bases). V dropped 1 base and J dropped 2 bases, with 12 bases sitting between them. The CDR3 consists of 16 residues. CDR1 and CDR2 (germline): LGHNA, YNFKEQ. CDR3 DNA sequence: TGTGCCAGCAGCCAAGGGCGACAGTCCCCCTACAATGAGCAGTTCTTC. It translates to CASSQGRQSPYNEQFF.

Note on this clonotype: A single base separates this from a much larger clone, so it may be a read error. The chain couples TRBV29-1 to TRBJ2-1, with D unresolved. CDR1 is SQVTM, CDR2 ANQGSEA, per germline. This CDR3 has 14 amino acids. The DNA of the CDR3 is TGCAGCGCAAGGGTCTCGTTCTCCTACTATGAGCAGTTCTTC. This translates into CSARVSFSYYEQFF.

In its sample, this clonotype was seen a few times. The chain has TRBV20-1 and TRBJ2-3; D ambiguous. The germline gives CDR1 DFQATT, CDR2 SNEGSKA (reference sequence). The V end was cut by 4 bases, the J end by 1 base, with 15 bases between. There are 15 residues in the CDR3. The CDR3 is CSATIVSVGTDTQYF. The CDR3 coding sequence is TGCAGTGCTACTATAGTCAGTGTTGGCACAGATACGCAGTATTTT.

This clonotype was seen repeatedly, ten times or more. The chain combines TRBV5-4 with TRBJ2-1; no definite D call. This CDR3 is built from 13 residues. Trimming pared 1 base from V and 7 bases from J, leaving 9 bases between. Germline CDR1 and CDR2: SGHNT and YYREEE (reference sequence). This CDR3 reads CASSLSLQNEQFF. Written as DNA, the CDR3 is TGTGCCAGCAGCTTGTCCTTGCAGAATGAGCAGTTCTTC.

This clonotype was counted between two and nine times. J is TRBJ2-2 and V is TRBV5-1, with 13 bases matching TRBD2. The CDR3 extends over 16 amino acids. V gave up 4 bases and J gave up 7 bases; unmatched junction bases: 7. In germline, CDR1 is SGHRS, CDR2 YFSETQ. Here the CDR3 DNA reads TGCGCCAGCAGCCGAACTAGCGGGAGGGCCGACGGGGAGCTGTTTTTT. Translating gives CASSRTSGRADGELFF.

There are a few counts of this clonotype. This sequence joins TRBV12-3 or TRBV12-4 and TRBJ2-5, with D perhaps given as TRBD1 or TRBD2 (7 bases each). CDR3 size: 13 residues. V was clipped by 5 bases and J by 5 bases, with 12 bases between them. The CDR3 is CASSRRGGETQYF. For the CDR3, the DNA is TGTGCCAGCAGTCGCAGGGGGGGGGAGACCCAGTACTTC.

The CDR3 nucleotides are TGTGCCAGTAGTAGGTTTGGGCAGGGTGTCGACACCTTC. Residues: CASSRFGQGVDTF. J is TRBJ1-2 and V is TRBV19, with D possibly being TRBD1 (5 bases). This CDR3 spans 13 amino acids. V lost 4 bases and J 12 bases, leaving 18 bases between the germline ends. Germline V gene sequence: CDR1 LNHDA, CDR2 SQIVND (reference sequence).

This clonotype was seen more than once but under ten times. J is TRBJ2-7 and V is TRBV5-1; 7 bases fit TRBD1. The CDR3 runs 14 residues. Looked up from germline, CDR1 is SGHRS and CDR2 is YFSETQ. With 0 bases clipped from V and 5 bases from J, the junction kept 5 bases outside the gene matches. In DNA form, the CDR3 reads TGCGCCAGCAGCTTGGTGACAGGGCTCAACGAGCAGTACTTC. Translation gives CASSLVTGLNEQYF. Using reference TRBV5-1 and TRBJ2-7 for the parts outside the CDR3, the full variable domain is KAGVTQTPRYLIKTRGQQVTLSCSPISGHRSVSWYQQTPGQGLQFLFEYFSETQRNKGNFPGRFSGRQFSNSRSEMNVSTLELGDSALYLCASSLVTGLNEQYFGPGTRLTVT.

This clonotype was observed a handful of times. The chain links TRBV11-3 to TRBJ2-1; 12 bases line up with TRBD2. J lost 3 bases, V lost 5 bases, and 5 bases had no gene match. This CDR3 contains 16 residues. Germline CDR1 reads SGHNT; CDR2 reads YENEEA. The CDR3 nucleotides are TGTGCCAGCAGCCCCTGGACTAGCGGGATCTACAATGAGCAGTTCTTC. This gives the protein CASSPWTSGIYNEQFF.